The 19 T cell receptor beta chains listed next were all sequenced from one sample in a study of blood T cell repertoires in COVID-19. Sequencing used immunoSEQ multiplex PCR; TCRdb keeps in-frame clones, though not all of them. The profile shows around 290,000 clones, about 86% of them singletons. Specimen: peripheral blood. Receptors were obtained from an older woman with COVID-19, enrolled during active disease.

This clone was counted once. The V call is TRBV9, the J call TRBJ2-3; D perhaps matches TRBD1 (5 bases). Germline V gives CDR1 SGDLS, CDR2 YYNGEE. The CDR3 spans 14 residues. Trimming took 3 bases from V and 2 from J, leaving 10 bases between them. The CDR3 spells CASSGGLSTDTQYF. Written as DNA, the CDR3 is TGTGCCAGCAGCGGGGGCCTTTCCACAGATACGCAGTATTTT.

V and J are TRBV6-1 and TRBJ1-5; D call uncertain. Per the germline V gene, CDR1 is MNHNS and CDR2 is SASEGT. The V and J ends lost 2 bases and 6 bases respectively, with 8 bases between them. This CDR3 spans 13 amino acids. CDR3 nucleotides: TGTGCCAGCAGTGAACGTGAGGCTCAGCCCCAGCATTTT. This translates into CASSEREAQPQHF.

This clone was counted a single time. This chain uses TRBV30 with TRBJ1-1; D gene ambiguous. Trimming took 0 bases from V and 7 from J, leaving 12 bases between them. The germline gives CDR1 GTSNPN, CDR2 SVGIG (reference sequence). The CDR3 contains 13 residues. CDR3 bases: TGTGCCTGGAGTGTTTCCGGGGTGGGTGAAGCTTTCTTT. Protein sequence: CAWSVSGVGEAFF.

The J gene is TRBJ1-2, the V gene TRBV9; D not resolved. Germline V CDR1 and CDR2: SGDLS, YYNGEE. With 0 bases removed from V and 8 bases from J, the gap between germline ends came to 11 bases. The CDR3 extends over 13 amino acids. CDR3 sequence: CASSVGTSRGYTF. In nucleotides, the CDR3 is TGTGCCAGCAGCGTAGGAACTTCTAGGGGCTACACCTTC.

The V gene is TRBV5-1, the J gene TRBJ2-2; 7 bases are shared with TRBD1. The CDR3 covers 14 residues. CDR1 SGHRS and CDR2 YFSETQ come from the germline V gene. After removal of 6 bases from V and 6 bases from J, the junction contained 8 bases not matched to a gene. The CDR3 sequence is CASTPTGMAGELFF. In nucleotides, the CDR3 is TGCGCCAGCACCCCGACAGGGATGGCCGGGGAGCTGTTTTTT.

The chain combines TRBV5-1 with TRBJ1-6, with D possibly matching TRBD1 (6 bases). Germline CDR1 reads SGHRS; CDR2 reads YFSETQ. V was shortened by 7 bases and J by 6 bases, with 17 bases between the two germline ends. CDR3 length: 15 amino acids. CDR3 bases: TGCGCCAGCCGTCTCGGGCCAGGGGCTAATTCACCCCTCCACTTT. The encoded protein is CASRLGPGANSPLHF.

The J gene is TRBJ2-3, the V gene TRBV27; D perhaps matches TRBD1 (6 bases). Germline V gene lookup returns CDR1 MNHEY and CDR2 SMNVEV (reference sequence). V lost 6 bases and J lost 0, with 10 bases in between. The CDR3 is 14 amino acids. The CDR3 region has the DNA TGTGCCAGCAGAGGTCAGGGGAGCACAGATACGCAGTATTTT. The encoded protein is CASRGQGSTDTQYF.

This rearrangement joins TRBV6-6 to TRBJ1-2, with D perhaps matching TRBD1 (5 bases). The V gene's germline CDR1 is MNHNY and CDR2 SVGAGI (reference sequence). V was trimmed by 6 bases and J by 3 bases, leaving 14 bases between them. This CDR3 has 14 residues. The CDR3 nucleotides are TGTGCCAGCAGCCCCCCAGGGAGGGACTATGGCTACACCTTC. It yields the protein CASSPPGRDYGYTF.

The rearrangement joins TRBV11-2 to TRBJ2-2; perhaps TRBD1 as D (5 bases). The CDR3 sequence is 13 residues long. V was shortened by 5 bases and J by 9 bases, with 13 bases between the two germline ends. CDR1 and CDR2 from the germline V gene are SGHAT and FQNNGV. The CDR3 DNA follows: TGTGCCAGCAGCGAATCGACAGTGAGGGAGCTGTTTTTT. Protein: CASSESTVRELFF.

This clone was observed a single time. V and J are TRBV5-4 and TRBJ2-1; TRBD2 agrees at 9 bases. J gave up 3 bases and V 0 bases, and 7 bases lay outside the gene matches. This CDR3 spans 17 amino acids. Germline CDR1 reads SGHNT; CDR2 reads YYREEE (reference sequence). The CDR3 nucleotides read TGTGCCAGCAGCTTGGCCAGTAGCGGGGGAGGCTACAATGAGCAGTTCTTC. It encodes CASSLASSGGGYNEQFF.

The chain combines TRBV15 with TRBJ2-7, with a weak D call TRBD2 (5 bases). The V end lost 0 bases, the J end lost 5 bases, and 8 bases lay between the germline ends. The germline V gene has CDR1 LNHNV and CDR2 YYDKDF (reference sequence). The CDR3 is 13 amino acids. CDR3 protein: CATSRDPGNEQYF. CDR3 nucleotide sequence: TGTGCCACCAGCAGAGATCCCGGGAACGAGCAGTACTTC.

The chain joins TRBV6-5 to TRBJ2-7; 7 nucleotides agree with TRBD1. Germline loops: CDR1 MNHEY, CDR2 SVGAGI. The CDR3 covers 15 residues. Trimming removed 4 bases from V and 0 bases from J; junction bases left unmatched: 6. CDR3 in DNA: TGTGCCAGCAGTTTCCCGACAGGGACCTCCTACGAGCAGTACTTC. Its protein is CASSFPTGTSYEQYF.

This chain links TRBV5-4 with TRBJ2-7, with 8 bases fitting TRBD1. The CDR3 covers 15 residues. After removal of 4 bases from V and 2 bases from J, the junction contained 8 bases not matched to a gene. The germline CDR1 and CDR2 sequences are SGHNT and YYREEE (reference sequence). The CDR3 coding sequence is TGTGCCAGCAGCAACCCGACAGGGGCTACCTACGAGCAGTACTTC. It specifies CASSNPTGATYEQYF.

The chain joins TRBV4-1 to TRBJ2-7; 11 bases align to TRBD1. V lost 1 base, J lost 4 bases, and 3 bases stayed unmatched. The CDR3 extends over 15 amino acids. In germline, CDR1 is MGHRA, CDR2 YSYEKL. The CDR3 coding sequence is TGCGCCAGCAGCCAAGCCGGGACAGGGGGATACGAGCAGTACTTC. Translated, it gives CASSQAGTGGYEQYF.

The rearrangement uses TRBV18 and TRBJ2-5; 7 nucleotides match TRBD1. Unmatched junction bases numbered 4, after V lost 3 bases and J lost 0 bases. The CDR3 covers 15 residues. Germline CDR1 and CDR2: KGHSH and LQKENI. DNA for the CDR3: TGTGCCAGCTCACCTATGACAGGGAACCAAGAGACCCAGTACTTC. It specifies CASSPMTGNQETQYF. Complete variable domain (other parts from reference TRBV18 and TRBJ2-5): NAGVMQNPRHLVRRRGQEARLRCSPMKGHSHVYWYRQLPEEGLKFMVYLQKENIIDESGMPKERFSAEFPKEGPSILRIQQVVRGDSAAYFCASSPMTGNQETQYFGPGTRLLVL.

The chain has TRBV18 and TRBJ2-5, with a tentative D call TRBD2 (5 bases). The V and J ends lost 2 bases and 5 bases respectively, with 9 bases between them. CDR1 is KGHSH, CDR2 LQKENI, per germline. The CDR3 is 13 residues long. CDR3 bases: TGTGCCAGCTCACCATCCGGGGATGAGACCCAGTACTTC. Its translation: CASSPSGDETQYF.

This chain connects TRBV5-8 to TRBJ2-1; 7 nucleotides match TRBD2. V lost 3 bases, J lost 0 bases, and 12 bases stayed unmatched. The V gene's germline CDR1 is SGHTS and CDR2 YDEGEE. The CDR3 length is 18 residues. The CDR3 DNA sequence: TGTGCCAGCAGCTGGACGTGGGGGGGTTTCAGCTCCTACAATGAGCAGTTCTTC. This sequence encodes CASSWTWGGFSSYNEQFF.

The chain combines TRBV5-1 with TRBJ2-3; D uncertain. The CDR3 has 15 residues. Trimming left V 3 bases short and J 7 bases short, with 18 bases between. In germline, CDR1 is SGHRS, CDR2 YFSETQ. The CDR3 DNA reads as TGCGCCAGCAGCTCCTCCCACACGACTCCCTATACGCAGTATTTT. Protein: CASSSSHTTPYTQYF.

The chain carries TRBV19 and TRBJ1-6; tentatively, D is TRBD1 (5 bases). CDR1 is LNHDA, CDR2 SQIVND, per germline (reference sequence). V was shortened by 5 bases and J by 10 bases, with 15 bases between the two germline ends. This CDR3 spans 14 amino acids. The CDR3 DNA sequence: TGTGCCAGTAGTCTGTCCGGGGGAAGCTCACCCCTCCACTTT. The encoded protein is CASSLSGGSSPLHF.